These 8 T cell receptor beta chains share one sample of origin, sequenced in a study of blood T cell repertoires in COVID-19. The data were produced by immunoSEQ multiplex PCR, yet TCRdb's version contains in-frame clones alone and is incomplete. Of a few hundred thousand clones in the sample, around 87% are singletons; the top ten hold approximately 1%. The sequenced material came from PBMCs or T cells enriched from blood (not recorded which). These receptors all come from a man between 18 and 35 years old who had recovered from COVID-19.

The J gene is TRBJ2-3, the V gene TRBV19, with a possible D match to TRBD1 (5 bases). This CDR3 is built from 13 residues. V gave up 7 bases and J gave up 8 bases, with 16 bases separating them. Germline CDR1 reads LNHDA; CDR2 reads SQIVND (reference sequence). This chain's CDR3 is CASTVQGAATQYF. DNA of the CDR3: TGTGCCAGTACGGTTCAGGGCGCAGCTACGCAGTATTTT.

The chain combines TRBV29-1 with TRBJ2-7; 16 bases are shared with TRBD2. V lost 6 bases to trimming and J lost 0 bases; unmatched junction nucleotides: 8. Germline assignment: CDR1 SQVTM and CDR2 ANQGSEA. The CDR3 is 17 amino acids. CDR3 nucleotide sequence: TGCAGCGTATCCGGGGGACTAGCGGGAGGGCCCTCCTACGAGCAGTACTTC. As protein: CSVSGGLAGGPSYEQYF.

This rearrangement joins TRBV5-6 to TRBJ1-1; D ambiguous. The ends were cut back, 1 base at V and 4 bases at J, with 17 bases in the middle. This CDR3 has 16 residues. Germline CDR1 is SGHDT and CDR2 is YYEEEE. CDR3 DNA sequence: TGTGCCAGCAGCTTGATTCCCCAAACGACGGGCACTGAAGCTTTCTTT. Its protein is CASSLIPQTTGTEAFF. Using reference TRBV5-6 and TRBJ1-1 for the parts outside the CDR3, the full variable domain is DAGVTQSPTHLIKTRGQQVTLRCSPKSGHDTVSWYQQALGQGPQFIFQYYEEEERQRGNFPDRFSGHQFPNYSSELNVNALLLGDSALYLCASSLIPQTTGTEAFFGQGTRLTVV.

The chain joins TRBV10-3 to TRBJ2-3, with TRBD2 identical over 7 bases. This CDR3 contains 16 residues. Unmatched junction bases numbered 11, after V lost 2 bases and J lost 6 bases. The germline gives CDR1 ENHRY, CDR2 SYGVKD. Here the CDR3 DNA reads TGTGCCATCAGTGAGCCCCTTCGGGGGGTGGTGGATACGCAGTATTTT. Translation gives CAISEPLRGVVDTQYF.

The chain uses TRBV27 and TRBJ1-1; D may be TRBD1 (5 bases). CDR3 length: 14 amino acids. Trimming removed 3 bases at V and 4 bases at J, with 12 bases between. Per the germline V gene, CDR1 is MNHEY and CDR2 is SMNVEV (reference sequence). The CDR3 nucleotides read TGTGCCAGCAGTTTTTCCCCGGGGGGCACTGAAGCTTTCTTT. It translates to CASSFSPGGTEAFF.

The chain recombines TRBV2 with TRBJ1-2; 7 positions agree with TRBD1. Germline V gives CDR1 SNHLY, CDR2 FYNNEI. V gave up 3 bases and J gave up 2 bases; unmatched junction bases: 9. The length of the CDR3 is 16 residues. The CDR3 nucleotides are TGTGCCAGCAGTGAGCATGACAGGGTAGAAAACTATGGCTACACCTTC. The encoded protein is CASSEHDRVENYGYTF.

The chain recombines TRBV5-4 with TRBJ2-1; 8 nucleotides agree with TRBD2. The germline V gene encodes CDR1 SGHNT and CDR2 YYREEE (reference sequence). V trimming: 1 base; J trimming: 7 bases; junction bases outside the gene matches: 4. This CDR3 has 14 residues. This CDR3 reads CASSLMGGRNEQFF. As DNA, the CDR3 is TGTGCCAGCAGCTTGATGGGCGGGAGGAATGAGCAGTTCTTC.

The chain couples TRBV7-2 to TRBJ2-7; 10 nucleotides line up with TRBD1. The V gene's germline CDR1 is SGHTA and CDR2 FQGNSA. CDR3 length: 17 amino acids. V lost 2 bases to trimming and J lost 1 base; unmatched junction nucleotides: 8. CDR3 loop: CASSLTLGTGDSYEQYF. CDR3 nucleotide sequence: TGTGCCAGCAGCTTAACTTTGGGGACAGGGGATTCCTACGAGCAGTACTTC.